This T cell receptor (beta chain) comes out of a study of PD-1 blockade in classical Hodgkin lymphoma. Sequencing was performed with immunoSEQ multiplex PCR; in TCRdb, only in-frame clones are kept and a portion is missing. Of 90,000 to 100,000 clones listed, roughly 92% are singletons. This clone is medium-sized (0.01 to 0.1%) in the sample. All the patients suffered relapse after autologous stem cell transplantation, and brentuximab vedotin exposure differed. Trimming pared 4 bases from V and 3 bases from J, leaving 15 bases between. The CDR3 sequence is 15 residues long. Germline V CDR1 and CDR2: MGHRA, YSYEKL.

Sequences were derived from peripheral blood mononuclear cells (PBMCs), sampled at baseline. The receptor was isolated from a human donor with classical Hodgkin lymphoma. The rearrangement uses TRBV4-1 and TRBJ1-1, with D unresolved. This CDR3 reads CASSRGPSGDTEAFF. CDR3 coding DNA: TGCGCCAGCAGCCGCGGGCCCAGCGGGGACACTGAAGCTTTCTTT.